This TCR beta chain stems from a study of control samples from healthy donors and cancer patients. The CDR3 length is 17 residues. The junction had 8 bases not matched to a gene; V was cut back by 2 bases and J by 4 bases. Germline lookup yields CDR1 LNHDA and CDR2 SQIVND (reference sequence). This table comes from immunoSEQ multiplex PCR, and its TCRdb copy is limited to in-frame clones, with some not included. This sample carries 120,000 or so clones, roughly 90% of them seen once, and the ten largest clones take 3.5% to 4.5%. The receptor was derived from a woman aged 60-70 years with lung cancer. This sequence joins TRBV19 and TRBJ2-2, with TRBD2 identical over 9 bases. Source material: PBMCs. In DNA, the CDR3 is TGTGCCAGTAGTATAATCTCGCGGGGGGGCCCCACCGGGGAGCTGTTTTTT. Encoded protein: CASSIISRGGPTGELFF. Supplemented by reference TRBV19 and TRBJ2-2, the full variable domain reads DGGITQSPKYLFRKEGQNVTLSCEQNLNHDAMYWYRQDPGQGLRLIYYSQIVNDFQKGDIAEGYSVSREKKESFPLTVTSAQKNPTAFYLCASSIISRGGPTGELFFGEGSRLTVL.